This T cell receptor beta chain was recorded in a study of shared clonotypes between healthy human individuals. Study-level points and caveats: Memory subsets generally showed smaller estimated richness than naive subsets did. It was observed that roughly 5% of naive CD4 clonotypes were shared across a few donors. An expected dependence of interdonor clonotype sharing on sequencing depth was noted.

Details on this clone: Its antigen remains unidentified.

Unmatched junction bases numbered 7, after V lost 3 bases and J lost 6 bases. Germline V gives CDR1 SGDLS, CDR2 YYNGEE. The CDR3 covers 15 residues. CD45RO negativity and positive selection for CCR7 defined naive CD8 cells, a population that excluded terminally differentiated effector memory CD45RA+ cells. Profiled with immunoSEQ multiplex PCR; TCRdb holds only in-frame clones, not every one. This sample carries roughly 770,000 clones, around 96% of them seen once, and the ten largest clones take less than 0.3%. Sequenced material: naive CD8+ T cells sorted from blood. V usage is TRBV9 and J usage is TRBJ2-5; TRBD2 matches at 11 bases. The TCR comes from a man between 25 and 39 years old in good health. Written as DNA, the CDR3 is TGTGCCAGCAGCGAGACTAGCGGGATGTGGAAGACCCAGTACTTC. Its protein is CASSETSGMWKTQYF.